The clone carrying this T cell receptor (beta chain) has more than one count but fewer than ten. What it binds is not known. With 5 bases clipped from V and 5 bases from J, the junction kept 15 bases outside the gene matches. The CDR3 totals 17 residues. The data derive from a study of blood T cells in healthy people across ages. Overall study results and limits: Not knowing donor CMV status may have confounded expanded clonotype changes.

A second about 7 to 12 cycle PCR used barcoded and J-beta primers. MiXCR, applied by TCRdb to the 5' RACE reads, yields one record per CDR3 protein. The sample yields about 1.5 million distinct CDR3 sequences, approximately 43% seen once. The draw of peripheral blood yielded roughly 9.4 milliliters from each donor. At least 6.5 million PBMCs were isolated per sample. The source material was blood. The chain joins TRBV12-3 or TRBV12-4 to TRBJ2-7; 10 positions agree with TRBD2. The clonotype was recovered from a woman aged 18-30 years in good health. The CDR3 is CASSLSLGLAGEDEQYF. The DNA for the CDR3 is TGTGCCAGCAGTCTCTCTCTCGGGCTAGCGGGAGAAGACGAGCAGTACTTC.